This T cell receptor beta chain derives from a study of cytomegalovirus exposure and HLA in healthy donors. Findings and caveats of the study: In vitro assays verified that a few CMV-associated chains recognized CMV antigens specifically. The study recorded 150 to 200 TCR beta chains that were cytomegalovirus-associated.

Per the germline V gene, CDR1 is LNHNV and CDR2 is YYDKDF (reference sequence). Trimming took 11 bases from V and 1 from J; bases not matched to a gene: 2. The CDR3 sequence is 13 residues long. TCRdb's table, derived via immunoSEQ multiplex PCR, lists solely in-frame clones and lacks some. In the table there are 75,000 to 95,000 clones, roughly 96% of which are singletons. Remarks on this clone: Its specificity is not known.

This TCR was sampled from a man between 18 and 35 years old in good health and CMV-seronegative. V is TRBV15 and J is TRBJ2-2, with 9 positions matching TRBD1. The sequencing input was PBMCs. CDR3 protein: CASGQGNTGELFF. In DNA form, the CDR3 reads TGTGCCTCGGGACAGGGGAACACCGGGGAGCTGTTTTTT.